The 14 T cell receptor beta chains given below trace back to one sample, sequenced in a study of OX40 agonist ivuxolimab in advanced cancers. Sequenced by immunoSEQ multiplex PCR; TCRdb stores in-frame clones only, minus some. This sample has some 58,000 clones; 70% to 90% occur once, and the top ten carry over 0.65%. Sample: CD4+ or CD8+ T cells sorted from blood, taken in a trial of the OX40 agonist ivuxolimab. The receptor set was obtained from an adult with an advanced solid tumor such as melanoma, head and neck, liver or kidney cancer.

The chain employs TRBV5-1 and TRBJ1-2; D is perhaps TRBD1 (6 bases). The ends were cut back, 0 bases at V and 7 bases at J, with 13 bases in the middle. The CDR3 has 14 residues. Per the germline V gene, CDR1 is SGHRS and CDR2 is YFSETQ. This CDR3 reads CASSLAMGAVGYTF. The CDR3 nucleotides read TGCGCCAGCAGCTTGGCGATGGGGGCGGTTGGCTACACCTTC.

The chain couples TRBV4-2 to TRBJ2-7, with unresolved D. This CDR3 is 14 amino acids long. The V gene lost 0 bases and the J gene lost 5 bases, with 11 bases spanning the gap. Germline V gives CDR1 LGHNA, CDR2 YNFKEQ. Here the CDR3 DNA reads TGTGCCAGCAGCCAAGATAGTCGAAACAACGAGCAGTACTTC. It is translated as CASSQDSRNNEQYF.

The chain combines TRBV7-6 with TRBJ2-5, with D uncertain. CDR3 size: 11 residues. V lost 3 bases and J lost 1, with 0 bases in between. Germline V lookup: CDR1 SGHVS, CDR2 FNYEAQ. The CDR3 nucleotides are TGTGCCAGCAGCTTCCAAGAGACCCAGTACTTC. Translated, it gives CASSFQETQYF.

This chain connects TRBV25-1 to TRBJ2-1, with TRBD1 matching 12 bases. Trimming removed 5 bases from V and 8 bases from J; junction bases left unmatched: 7. The CDR3 is 15 amino acids. Germline loops: CDR1 MGHDK, CDR2 SYGVNS. The CDR3 spells CASSKGQGANHEQFF. CDR3 in DNA: TGTGCCAGCAGTAAGGGACAGGGGGCGAATCATGAGCAGTTCTTC. Complete variable domain (other parts from reference TRBV25-1 and TRBJ2-1): EADIYQTPRYLVIGTGKKITLECSQTMGHDKMYWYQQDPGMELHLIHYSYGVNSTEKGDLSSESTVSRIRTEHFPLTLESARPSHTSQYLCASSKGQGANHEQFFGPGTRLTVL.

The rearrangement links TRBV11-2 to TRBJ2-7; TRBD2 might be the D (5 bases). The germline CDR1 and CDR2 sequences are SGHAT and FQNNGV. The CDR3 contains 14 residues. V dropped 5 bases and J dropped 6 bases, with 17 bases sitting between them. CDR3 loop: CASSRIDEGGEQYF. CDR3 bases: TGTGCCAGCAGCCGAATAGATGAGGGTGGCGAGCAGTACTTC.

This clone came up once. This rearrangement joins TRBV12-5 to TRBJ1-6, with 12 nucleotides matching TRBD1. CDR1 and CDR2 from the germline V gene are LGHNT and FRNRAP. This CDR3 spans 23 amino acids. Unmatched junction bases numbered 26, after V lost 0 bases and J lost 11 bases. The CDR3 region has the DNA TGTGCTAGTGGTTTGGTAAGCGGGACAGGGGGCTATAATTCACCCCTCCACAAGACACCCCTCCACTTT. It yields the protein CASGLVSGTGGYNSPLHKTPLHF. The variable domain in full, completed from reference TRBV12-5 and TRBJ1-6, reads DARVTQTPRHKVTEMGQEVTMRCQPILGHNTVFWYRQTMMQGLELLAYFRNRAPLDDSGMPKDRFSAEMPDATLATLKIQPSEPRDSAVYFCASGLVSGTGGYNSPLHKTPLHFGNGTRLTVT.

This clone was seen only once. The rearrangement joins TRBV7-8 to TRBJ2-7; 9 positions agree with TRBD2. This CDR3 region has 14 residues. The germline V gene encodes CDR1 SGHVS and CDR2 FQNEAQ. The trim removed 6 bases at V and 5 bases at J, leaving 8 bases unmatched. The CDR3 DNA follows: TGTGCCAGCAGGGCCGGGCGGGGGGGCGACGAGCAGTACTTC. Protein product: CASRAGRGGDEQYF.

V and J are TRBV19 and TRBJ2-3; 8 bases line up with TRBD2. V gave up 11 bases and J gave up 4 bases; unmatched junction bases: 11. Germline CDR1 and CDR2: LNHDA and SQIVND (reference sequence). This CDR3 has 14 amino acids. CDR3 sequence reads: CASNAGGLADTQYF. CDR3 coding DNA: TGTGCCTCAAACGCGGGGGGCCTCGCAGATACGCAGTATTTT.

CDR3 protein: CASSLTVFRPQHF. The CDR3, as DNA: TGTGCCAGCAGCTTGACAGTGTTCCGGCCCCAGCATTTT. J is TRBJ1-5 and V is TRBV7-2; possible D gene TRBD1, 5 bases. The V end lost 3 bases, the J end lost 9 bases, and 12 bases lay between the germline ends. CDR3 length: 13 residues. Germline CDR1 reads SGHTA; CDR2 reads FQGNSA.

This clone was detected only once. The chain is built from TRBV12-5 and TRBJ1-5; TRBD1 matches at 9 bases. After removal of 7 bases from V and 5 bases from J, the junction contained 12 bases not matched to a gene. CDR3 length equals 16 residues. Per germline, CDR1 LGHNT and CDR2 FRNRAP. Here the CDR3 DNA reads TGTGCTAGTGCCCGGGGTAAACAGGGGGCAGATCAGCCCCAGCATTTT. This encodes CASARGKQGADQPQHF.

The V call is TRBV2, the J call TRBJ2-2; 7 bases line up with TRBD1. Germline trimming cut 6 bases from V and 5 bases from J; bases unmatched to any gene: 9. The CDR3 runs to 15 residues. Germline assignment: CDR1 SNHLY and CDR2 FYNNEI. CDR3 loop: CASRGRQGLTGELFF. CDR3 bases: TGTGCCAGCAGGGGGAGACAGGGATTAACCGGGGAGCTGTTTTTT.

The V gene is TRBV7-8, the J gene TRBJ2-7, with D possibly matching TRBD2 (5 bases). Trimming stripped 4 bases from V and 6 bases from J, with 22 bases between. CDR3 size: 16 residues. Germline V lookup: CDR1 SGHVS, CDR2 FQNEAQ. The CDR3 DNA sequence: TGTGCCAGCAGCTCTAGTCGGTCCGGGGTATTAGGCGAGCAGTACTTC. It is translated as CASSSSRSGVLGEQYF.

J is TRBJ1-5 and V is TRBV6-1; D perhaps matches TRBD1 (6 bases). The V gene's germline CDR1 is MNHNS and CDR2 SASEGT. Deletions cut 6 bases from V and 3 bases from J, with 9 bases between. The CDR3 has 13 residues. CDR3 bases: TGTGCCAGCAGCCCGGGACACAATCAGCCCCAGCATTTT. Translated: CASSPGHNQPQHF.

The rearrangement joins TRBV5-5 to TRBJ1-1; D unclear. In germline, CDR1 is SGHKS, CDR2 YYEKEE (reference sequence). The CDR3 length is 13 residues. V was cut by 2 bases and J by 4 bases, with 9 bases left in between. The CDR3 region is CASSFSAVTEAFF. DNA for the CDR3: TGTGCCAGCAGCTTCTCCGCGGTCACTGAAGCTTTCTTT.